The next 17 T cell receptor beta chains were all read from a single sample in a study of CD8+CD57+ T cells in acquired aplastic anemia. Profiling of TCR beta VDJ combinations and CDR3 sequences used genomic DNA as template. Each CDR3 protein gets one entry after TCRdb re-called the reads with MiXCR. The sample yields hundreds of thousands of distinct CDR3 sequences, approximately 70% seen once. Input material: sorted CD4+, CD8+, or CD8+CD57+ T cells (not recorded which) from PBMCs. The source is a human donor in good health, serving as a control.

Remarks on this clonotype: The junction departs from the called germline gene at one end, perhaps through a read error. V gene TRBV2 combines with J gene TRBJ1-5, with D possibly matching TRBD1 (6 bases). The germline V gene has CDR1 SNHLY and CDR2 FYNNEI. The CDR3 consists of 15 residues. CDR3 DNA sequence: TGTGCCAGCAGCTTGACGGCAGGCCCTGGACAGCGCCAGCGTTTT. Translated: CASSLTAGPGQRQRF. Drawing the rest from reference TRBV2 and TRBJ1-5, the complete variable domain is EPEVTQTPSHQVTQMGQEVILRCVPISNHLYFYWYRQILGQKVEFLVSFYNNEISEKSEIFDDQFSVERPDGSNFTLKIRSTKLEDSAMYFCASSLTAGPGQRQRFGDGTRLSIL.

This chain connects TRBV4-1 to TRBJ1-1, with TRBD1 matching over 7 bases. Per germline, CDR1 MGHRA and CDR2 YSYEKL. The CDR3 spans 13 residues. As DNA, the CDR3 is TGCACCATCAGCAGGGGGTCGAACACTGAAGCTTTCTTT. Protein product: CTISRGSNTEAFF.

The table lists this clonotype with many counts. V and J are TRBV6-2 or TRBV6-3 and TRBJ1-6; 7 bases are shared with TRBD1. The length of the CDR3 is 16 residues. Germline lookup yields CDR1 MNHEY and CDR2 SVGEGT. The V gene end was trimmed by 6 bases and the J gene end by 6 bases; junction bases not matched to a gene: 11. CDR3 in DNA: TGTGCCAGCAGCCAGATAGCGGGACAGCTTAATTCACCCCTCCACTTT. This sequence encodes CASSQIAGQLNSPLHF.

This chain connects TRBV7-9 to TRBJ2-7; tentatively, D is TRBD1 (6 bases). Germline CDR1 reads SEHNR; CDR2 reads FQNEAQ (reference sequence). Trimming left V 5 bases short and J 10 bases short, with 18 bases between. The CDR3 spans 13 residues. CDR3 loop: CASSRDNNQPQYF. CDR3 nucleotide sequence: TGTGCCAGCAGCCGGGACAACAATCAGCCCCAGTACTTC.

A word on this clonotype: The conserved final phenylalanine or tryptophan is absent from the CDR3, which likely points to a read error. The limits of the CDR3 on the DNA are not certain, so only TCRdb's listed CDR3 is given. J is TRBJ2-7 and V is TRBV7-2; TRBD2 reflects the table's D call only, with no check against the DNA. The CDR3 spans 13 residues, counting both ends. CDR1 and CDR2 from the germline V gene are SGHTA and FQGNSA. This chain's CDR3 is CASSAQETQYFGP.

A remark on this clonotype: Relative to the germline gene, one junction end is altered; a read error may explain this. V and J are TRBV10-3 and TRBJ1-6; D not certain. The CDR3 is made up of 12 amino acids. In germline, CDR1 is ENHRY, CDR2 SYGVKD. CDR3 nucleotides: TGTGCCATCAGTGACGGGAATTACGAGCAGCACTTC. Translating it yields CAISDGNYEQHF.

At least ten counts were recorded for this clonotype. The V call is TRBV2, the J call TRBJ2-1; 10 nucleotides agree with TRBD2. The germline gives CDR1 SNHLY, CDR2 FYNNEI. The J segment lost 12 bases and the V segment lost 6 bases, leaving 8 bases of the junction unmatched. The CDR3 runs 13 residues. CDR3 sequence: CASRTPSGGAQFF. The CDR3 nucleotides are TGTGCCAGCAGGACCCCCAGCGGGGGGGCGCAGTTCTTC. Combining the CDR3 with reference TRBV2 and TRBJ2-1 gives the whole variable domain EPEVTQTPSHQVTQMGQEVILRCVPISNHLYFYWYRQILGQKVEFLVSFYNNEISEKSEIFDDQFSVERPDGSNFTLKIRSTKLEDSAMYFCASRTPSGGAQFFGPGTRLTVL.

The chain couples TRBV7-9 to TRBJ1-4; D is unclear. The germline V gene has CDR1 SEHNR and CDR2 FQNEAQ (reference sequence). V was cut by 1 base and J by 0 bases, with 3 bases left in between. CDR3 length: 14 amino acids. The CDR3 region has the DNA TGTGCCAGCAGCTTAGTCTCAACTAATGAAAAACTGTTTTTT. It translates to CASSLVSTNEKLFF.

This clonotype has a count of ten or more. The chain couples TRBV6-4 to TRBJ2-6; possible D gene TRBD1, 5 bases. Germline lookup yields CDR1 MRHNA and CDR2 SNTAGT. This CDR3 spans 15 amino acids. Trimming pared 6 bases from V and 0 bases from J, leaving 9 bases between. CDR3 DNA sequence: TGTGCCAGCAGCGTAGACAGCTCTGGGGCCAACGTCCTGACTTTC. Translating it yields CASSVDSSGANVLTF.

The chain employs TRBV13 and TRBJ1-5, with D maybe TRBD1 (6 bases). This CDR3 contains 22 residues. Germline V gene sequence: CDR1 PRHDT, CDR2 FYEKMQ (reference sequence). V was clipped by 2 bases and J by 11 bases, with 40 bases between them. The CDR3 spells CASSLSLRGGTGLAGGHETQHF. The CDR3 bases are TGTGCCAGCAGCTTAAGCCTCCGGGGCGGGACTGGGCTAGCGGGGGGGCATGAGACCCAGCATTTT.

The chain joins TRBV7-2 to TRBJ1-2, with D perhaps TRBD1 (5 bases). Between the trimmed V and J ends, which lost 4 bases and 5 bases, there was a span of 11 bases. Germline loops: CDR1 SGHTA, CDR2 FQGNSA. The CDR3 consists of 13 residues. CDR3 residues: CASSSRRGYGYTF. CDR3 coding DNA: TGTGCCAGCAGCTCCCGGCGGGGGTATGGCTACACCTTC.

This clonotype was seen only a few times. This rearrangement joins TRBV20-1 to TRBJ1-2, with no clear D. The germline V and J ends were trimmed by 0 bases and 5 bases, with 7 bases remaining between them. Germline values: CDR1 DFQATT, CDR2 SNEGSKA (reference sequence). CDR3 size: 12 residues. The CDR3 protein is CSAREAGYGYTF. DNA of the CDR3: TGCAGTGCTAGAGAGGCAGGTTATGGCTACACCTTC.

The chain recombines TRBV20-1 with TRBJ2-3, with a possible D match to TRBD2 (7 bases). This CDR3 comprises 14 residues. Trimming removed 3 bases from V and 9 bases from J, with 19 bases in between. Germline loops: CDR1 DFQATT, CDR2 SNEGSKA (reference sequence). Written as DNA, the CDR3 is TGCAGTGCTAGGAGCCGACCTAGGGGGGGCACGCAGTATTTT. Amino acid sequence: CSARSRPRGGTQYF.

On this clonotype: At one end, the junction sequence differs from germline, possibly due to a read error. The chain joins TRBV14 to TRBJ2-7; D is possibly TRBD1 (5 bases). CDR1 is SGHDN, CDR2 FVKESK, per germline. This CDR3 spans 14 amino acids. CDR3 nucleotide sequence: TGTGCCAGCAGCGAAGGGGCTGTCTCCTACGAGGAGTACTTC. This encodes CASSEGAVSYEEYF. The whole variable domain, remainder taken from reference TRBV14 and TRBJ2-7, is EAGVTQFPSHSVIEKGQTVTLRCDPISGHDNLYWYRRVMGKEIKFLLHFVKESKQDESGMPNNRFLAERTGGTYSTLKVQPAELEDSGVYFCASSEGAVSYEEYFGPGTRLTVT.

A word on this clonotype: The junction departs from germline at one end; a sequencing error may be responsible. This chain uses TRBV7-9 with TRBJ2-5, with D perhaps TRBD1 or TRBD2 (5 bases each). This CDR3 spans 14 amino acids. Germline-derived CDR1 and CDR2 are SEHNR and FQNEAQ (reference sequence). This CDR3 is CASSVGTPPPLHYF. Here the CDR3 DNA reads TGTGCCAGCAGCGTGGGGACGCCGCCACCCCTCCACTATTTC. Full variable domain (outside the CDR3, taken from reference TRBV7-9 and TRBJ2-5): DTGVSQNPRHKITKRGQNVTFRCDPISEHNRLYWYRQTLGQGPEFLTYFQNEAQLEKSRLLSDRFSAERPKGSFSTLEIQRTEQGDSAMYLCASSVGTPPPLHYFGPGTRLLVL.

The chain combines TRBV6-5 with TRBJ2-1, with D unresolved. The V gene lost 9 bases and the J gene lost 1 base, with 13 bases spanning the gap. This CDR3 spans 14 amino acids. Germline assignment: CDR1 MNHEY and CDR2 SVGAGI. The CDR3 protein is CASSDTNSYNEQFF. The CDR3 DNA sequence: TGTGCCAGTTCCGACACAAATTCCTACAATGAGCAGTTCTTC.

This rearrangement joins TRBV20-1 to TRBJ2-5, with D perhaps TRBD2 (5 bases). Germline CDR1 reads DFQATT; CDR2 reads SNEGSKA (reference sequence). Trimming left V 5 bases short and J 14 bases short, with 18 bases between. The CDR3 has 11 residues. Here the CDR3 DNA reads TGCAGTGCTTGGGTTCGGGGTACCGGCTACTTC. Protein: CSAWVRGTGYF.